This TCR beta chain is from a study of blood T cell repertoires in COVID-19. After removal of 6 bases from V and 2 bases from J, the junction contained 9 bases not matched to a gene. Germline lookup yields CDR1 SQVTM and CDR2 ANQGSEA. This CDR3 has 14 amino acids. Clones were sequenced by immunoSEQ multiplex PCR, and TCRdb holds only the in-frame ones, with some missing. This sample carries some 290,000 clones, roughly nine tenths of them seen once, and the ten largest clones take more than 10%. The count of this clone is one. This receptor was taken from a woman under 40 with COVID-19, enrolled during active disease. The sequenced material came from peripheral blood. The chain uses TRBV29-1 and TRBJ2-7; the match to TRBD1 covers 8 bases. The CDR3 bases are TGCAGCGTGGTACAGGGGGTGCGAACCTACGAGCAGTACTTC. Protein: CSVVQGVRTYEQYF.